This T cell receptor beta chain was profiled in a study of T cell responses to AZD1222 COVID-19 vaccine. Produced via immunoSEQ multiplex PCR; TCRdb's table is partial and in-frame only. The table has approximately 190,000 clones, over 85% seen once; the top ten hold less than 1.2%. V was pared by 2 bases and J by 7 bases, with 12 bases of the junction left unmatched. Per the germline V gene, CDR1 is MRHNA and CDR2 is SNTAGT. CDR3 length: 17 amino acids. Source: peripheral blood, taken 28 days after the second AZD1222 dose. This chain connects TRBV6-4 to TRBJ2-1; 9 nucleotides match TRBD1. This TCR derives from an adult who received the AZD1222 COVID-19 vaccine. DNA for the CDR3: TGTGCCAGCAGTGACAACAGGGGGCTCAAACATATTAATGAGCAGTTCTTC. This translates into CASSDNRGLKHINEQFF.